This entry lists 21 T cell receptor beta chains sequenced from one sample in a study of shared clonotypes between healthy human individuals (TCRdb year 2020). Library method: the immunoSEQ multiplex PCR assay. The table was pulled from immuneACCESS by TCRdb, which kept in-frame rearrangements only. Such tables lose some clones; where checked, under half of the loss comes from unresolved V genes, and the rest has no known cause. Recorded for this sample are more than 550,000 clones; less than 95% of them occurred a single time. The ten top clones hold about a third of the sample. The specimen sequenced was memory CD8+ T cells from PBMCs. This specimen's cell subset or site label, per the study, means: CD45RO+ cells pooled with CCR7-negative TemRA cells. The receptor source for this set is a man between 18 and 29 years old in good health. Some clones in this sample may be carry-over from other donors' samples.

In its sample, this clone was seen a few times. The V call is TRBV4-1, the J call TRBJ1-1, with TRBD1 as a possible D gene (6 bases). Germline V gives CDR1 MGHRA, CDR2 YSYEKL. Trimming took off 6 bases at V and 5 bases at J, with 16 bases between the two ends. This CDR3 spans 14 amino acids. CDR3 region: CASRLGGGSTEAFF. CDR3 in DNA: TGCGCCAGCAGACTAGGGGGGGGATCGACTGAAGCTTTCTTT.

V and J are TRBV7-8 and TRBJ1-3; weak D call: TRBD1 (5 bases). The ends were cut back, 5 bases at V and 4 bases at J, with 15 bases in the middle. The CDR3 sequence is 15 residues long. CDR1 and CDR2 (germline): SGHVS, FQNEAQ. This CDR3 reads CASSRTSSVGNTIYF. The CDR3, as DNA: TGTGCCAGCAGCCGGACAAGCTCTGTAGGAAACACCATATATTTT.

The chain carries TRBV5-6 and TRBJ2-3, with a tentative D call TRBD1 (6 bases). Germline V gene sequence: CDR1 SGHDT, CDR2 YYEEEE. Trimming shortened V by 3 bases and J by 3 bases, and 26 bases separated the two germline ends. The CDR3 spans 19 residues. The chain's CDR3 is CASSSRGPSALRGTDTQYF. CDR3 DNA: TGTGCCAGCAGCTCGCGTGGACCAAGCGCCCTCAGGGGAACAGATACGCAGTATTTT.

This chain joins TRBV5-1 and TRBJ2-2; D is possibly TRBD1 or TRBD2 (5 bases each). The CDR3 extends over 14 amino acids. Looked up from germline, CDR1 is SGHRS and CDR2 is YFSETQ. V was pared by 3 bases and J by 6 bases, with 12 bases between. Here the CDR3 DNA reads TGCGCCAGCAGCTGGGACCCCAAGTCCGGGGAGCTGTTTTTT. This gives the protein CASSWDPKSGELFF.

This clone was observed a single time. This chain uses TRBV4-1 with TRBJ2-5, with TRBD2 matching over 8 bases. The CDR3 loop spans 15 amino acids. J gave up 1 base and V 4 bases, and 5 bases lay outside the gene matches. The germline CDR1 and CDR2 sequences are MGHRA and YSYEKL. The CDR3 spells CASSRLAGTQETQYF. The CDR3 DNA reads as TGCGCCAGCAGCCGGCTAGCGGGCACCCAAGAGACCCAGTACTTC.

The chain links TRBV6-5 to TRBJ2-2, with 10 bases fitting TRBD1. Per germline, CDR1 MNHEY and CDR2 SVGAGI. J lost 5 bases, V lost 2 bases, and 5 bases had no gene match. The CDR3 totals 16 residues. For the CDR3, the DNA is TGTGCCAGCAGTTACCCAGGGACAGGGGAGACCGGGGAGCTGTTTTTT. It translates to CASSYPGTGETGELFF.

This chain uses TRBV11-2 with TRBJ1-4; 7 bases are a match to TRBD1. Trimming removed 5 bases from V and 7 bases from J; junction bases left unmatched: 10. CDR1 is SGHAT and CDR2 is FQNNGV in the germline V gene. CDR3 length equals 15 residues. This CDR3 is CASSRYAGGGEKLFF. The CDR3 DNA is TGTGCCAGCAGCCGATATGCAGGGGGAGGTGAAAAACTGTTTTTT.

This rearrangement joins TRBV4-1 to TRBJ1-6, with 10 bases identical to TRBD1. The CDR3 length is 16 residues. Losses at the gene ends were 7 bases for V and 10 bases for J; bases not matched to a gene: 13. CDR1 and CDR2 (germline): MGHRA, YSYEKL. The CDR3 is CASTVGRDRGSSPLHF. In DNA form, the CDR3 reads TGCGCCAGCACCGTGGGGCGGGACAGGGGCAGCTCACCCCTCCACTTT.

CDR3 loop: CASSDRGSSYEQYF. DNA of the CDR3: TGCGCCAGCAGCGACAGGGGGAGCTCCTACGAGCAGTACTTC. The genes are TRBV5-1 and TRBJ2-7, with TRBD1 matching 9 bases. This CDR3 has 14 residues. The germline V gene encodes CDR1 SGHRS and CDR2 YFSETQ. V shed 4 bases, J shed 0 bases, and the junction held 2 bases outside the gene matches.

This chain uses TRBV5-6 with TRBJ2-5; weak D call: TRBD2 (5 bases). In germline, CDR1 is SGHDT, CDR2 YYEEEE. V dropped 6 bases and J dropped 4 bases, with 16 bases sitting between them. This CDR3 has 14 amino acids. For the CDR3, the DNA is TGTGCCAGCAAGGGCGGGTGGAAGGGAGAGACCCAGTACTTC. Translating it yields CASKGGWKGETQYF.

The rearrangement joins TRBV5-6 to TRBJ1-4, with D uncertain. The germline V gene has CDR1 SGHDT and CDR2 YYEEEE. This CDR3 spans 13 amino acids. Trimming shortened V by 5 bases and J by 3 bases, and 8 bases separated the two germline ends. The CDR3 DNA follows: TGTGCCAGCAGACTCGGGGCTAATGAAAAACTGTTTTTT. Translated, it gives CASRLGANEKLFF.

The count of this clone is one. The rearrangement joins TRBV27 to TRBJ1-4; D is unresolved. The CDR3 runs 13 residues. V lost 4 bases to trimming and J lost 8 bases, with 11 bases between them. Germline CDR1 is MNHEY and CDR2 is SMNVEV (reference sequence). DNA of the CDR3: TGTGCCAGCAGTTCGACCTTAGGGGAAAAACTGTTTTTT. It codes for CASSSTLGEKLFF.

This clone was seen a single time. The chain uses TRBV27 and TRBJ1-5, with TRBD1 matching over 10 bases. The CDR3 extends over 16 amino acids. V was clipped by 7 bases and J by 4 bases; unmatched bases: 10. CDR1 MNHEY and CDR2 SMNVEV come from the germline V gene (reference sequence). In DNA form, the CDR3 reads TGTGCCAGCAAACCCCGACAGGGGGCCCCTAATCAGCCCCAGCATTTT. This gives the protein CASKPRQGAPNQPQHF.

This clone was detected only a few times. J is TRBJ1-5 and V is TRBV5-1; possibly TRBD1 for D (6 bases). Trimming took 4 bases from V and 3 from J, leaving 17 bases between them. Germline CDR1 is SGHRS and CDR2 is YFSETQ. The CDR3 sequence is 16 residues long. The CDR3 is CASSPEGGGPNQPQHF. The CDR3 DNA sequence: TGCGCCAGCAGCCCTGAGGGTGGGGGCCCCAATCAGCCCCAGCATTTT.

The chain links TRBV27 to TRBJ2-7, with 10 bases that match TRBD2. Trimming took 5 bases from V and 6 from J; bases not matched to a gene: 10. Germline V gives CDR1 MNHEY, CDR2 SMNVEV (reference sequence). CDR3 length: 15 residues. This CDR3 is CASSAILAGKREQYF. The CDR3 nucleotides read TGTGCCAGCAGTGCTATACTAGCGGGAAAACGCGAGCAGTACTTC.

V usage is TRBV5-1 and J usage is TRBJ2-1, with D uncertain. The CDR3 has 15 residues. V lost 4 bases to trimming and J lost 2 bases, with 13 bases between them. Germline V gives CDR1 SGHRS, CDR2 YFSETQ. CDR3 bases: TGCGCCAGCAGCGACCCTTTTGGTCCCTACAATGAGCAGTTCTTC. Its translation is CASSDPFGPYNEQFF.

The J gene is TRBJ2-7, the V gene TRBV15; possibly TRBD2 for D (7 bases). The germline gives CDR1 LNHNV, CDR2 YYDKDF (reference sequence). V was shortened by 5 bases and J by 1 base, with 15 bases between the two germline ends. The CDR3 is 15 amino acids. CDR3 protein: CATSYGGGSSYEQYF. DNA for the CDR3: TGTGCCACCAGCTACGGCGGGGGCAGTTCCTACGAGCAGTACTTC.

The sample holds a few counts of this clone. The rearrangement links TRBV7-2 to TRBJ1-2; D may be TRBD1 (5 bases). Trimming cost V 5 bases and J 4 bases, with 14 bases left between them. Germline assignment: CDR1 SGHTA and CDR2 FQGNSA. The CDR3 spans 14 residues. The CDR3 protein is CASSHKGKGYGYTF. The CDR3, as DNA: TGTGCCAGCAGCCATAAGGGGAAGGGCTATGGCTACACCTTC.

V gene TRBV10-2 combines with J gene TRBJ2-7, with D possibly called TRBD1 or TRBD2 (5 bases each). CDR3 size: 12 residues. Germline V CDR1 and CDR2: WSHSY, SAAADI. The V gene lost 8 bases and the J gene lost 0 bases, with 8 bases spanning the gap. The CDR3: CASRGSSYEQYF. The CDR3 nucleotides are TGCGCCAGCCGGGGCAGCTCCTACGAGCAGTACTTC.

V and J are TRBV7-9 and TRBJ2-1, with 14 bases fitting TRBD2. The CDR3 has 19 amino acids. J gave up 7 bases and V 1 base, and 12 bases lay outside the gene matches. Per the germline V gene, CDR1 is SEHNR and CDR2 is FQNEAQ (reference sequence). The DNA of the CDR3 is TGTGCCAGCAGCTTAGGCCTATTGACTAGCGGGAGGGCGGGAAATGAGCAGTTCTTC. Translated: CASSLGLLTSGRAGNEQFF.

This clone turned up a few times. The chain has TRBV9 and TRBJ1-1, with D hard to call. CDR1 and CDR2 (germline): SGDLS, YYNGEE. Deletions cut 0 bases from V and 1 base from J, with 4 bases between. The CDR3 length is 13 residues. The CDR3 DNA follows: TGTGCCAGCAGCGTAGGAAAGAACACTGAAGCTTTCTTT. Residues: CASSVGKNTEAFF. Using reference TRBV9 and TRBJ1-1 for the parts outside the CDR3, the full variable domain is DSGVTQTPKHLITATGQRVTLRCSPRSGDLSVYWYQQSLDQGLQFLIQYYNGEERAKGNILERFSAQQFPDLHSELNLSSLELGDSALYFCASSVGKNTEAFFGQGTRLTVV.